This T cell receptor beta chain comes out of a study of OX40 agonist ivuxolimab in advanced cancers. Whole-study context: The group had a mean age of 60 years, ranged from 23 to 79, and was less than 85% male.

Patients had blood sampled at baseline and again on cycle 4 day 1 and cycle 7 day 1. This clone came up once. What it binds is not known. The CDR3 runs 13 residues. Unmatched junction bases numbered 7, after V lost 6 bases and J lost 8 bases. Germline V gene lookup returns CDR1 MDHEN and CDR2 SYDVKM. TCRdb's copy holds only in-frame clones and misses some; the assay was immunoSEQ multiplex PCR. The data hold tens of thousands of clones, with around 94% observed a single time. Study-wide findings and caveats: In the 0.1-3.0 mg/kg groups, partial responders showed among the lowest expansion. CD4+ and CD8+ blood T cells expanded clonally by week 6 at 0.1 to 3.0 mg/kg.

The receptor's source is an adult with an advanced solid tumor such as melanoma, head and neck, liver or kidney cancer. The genes are TRBV28 and TRBJ1-2; 9 positions agree with TRBD1. Sequenced here: CD4+ or CD8+ T cells sorted from blood, sampled in a trial of the OX40 agonist ivuxolimab. CDR3 in DNA: TGTGCCAGCAGGAACAGGGGGCTCGGAGGCTACACCTTC. Its protein product is CASRNRGLGGYTF.